This entry lists 30 T cell receptor beta chains sequenced from one sample in a study of shared clonotypes between healthy human individuals. TCRdb keeps only in-frame clones here, not all; method: immunoSEQ multiplex PCR. The data contain around 2.3 million clones, almost 96% of them seen just once; the ten biggest clones take up 0.1% to 0.15%. The sequencing sample was made of naive CD4+ T cells sorted from blood. The sample's subset: CD45RA+ positively selected. Receptor source: a man aged 18 to 30 in good health.

The V gene is TRBV5-4, the J gene TRBJ2-7; D is undetermined. The CDR3 has 16 residues. The germline CDR1 and CDR2 sequences are SGHNT and YYREEE (reference sequence). Trimming stripped 3 bases from V and 0 bases from J, with 16 bases between. This CDR3 is CASSSDPGSTSYEQYF. In DNA, the CDR3 is TGTGCCAGCAGCTCGGACCCGGGTTCTACCTCCTACGAGCAGTACTTC.

CDR3 nucleotides: TGCGCCAGCAGCCAAGATCGTGTAACAATTAACATCCTGAACACTGAAGCTTTCTTT. Its protein is CASSQDRVTINILNTEAFF. This chain uses TRBV4-1 with TRBJ1-1; unclear D gene. The germline V gene has CDR1 MGHRA and CDR2 YSYEKL. The CDR3 spans 19 residues. V was cut by 0 bases and J by 0 bases, with 20 bases left in between.

The V gene is TRBV2, the J gene TRBJ2-5; no clear D gene. This CDR3 has 16 residues. Germline loops: CDR1 SNHLY, CDR2 FYNNEI. Trimming took 5 bases from V and 1 from J, leaving 17 bases between them. CDR3 coding DNA: TGTGCCAGCAGTCTAAGAGCCCTAGAGACCCAAGAGACCCAGTACTTC. It is translated as CASSLRALETQETQYF.

J is TRBJ1-3 and V is TRBV10-3; D perhaps matches TRBD1 (5 bases). Trimming left V 3 bases short and J 3 bases short, with 6 bases between. Per germline, CDR1 ENHRY and CDR2 SYGVKD. The CDR3 totals 13 residues. The CDR3 nucleotides are TGTGCCATCAGTGACAGGGTTGGAAACACCATATATTTT. Its translation is CAISDRVGNTIYF.

In its sample, this clone was seen a few times. This rearrangement joins TRBV18 to TRBJ2-7, with no clear D. V lost 1 base and J 2 bases, leaving 9 bases between the germline ends. CDR3 length: 14 amino acids. Germline values: CDR1 KGHSH, CDR2 LQKENI. CDR3: CASSPQGLPYEQYF. The CDR3 nucleotides are TGTGCCAGCTCACCACAGGGCCTGCCCTACGAGCAGTACTTC.

The V call is TRBV19, the J call TRBJ1-2; D uncertain. There are 10 residues in the CDR3. Germline V CDR1 and CDR2: LNHDA, SQIVND (reference sequence). The V and J ends lost 6 bases and 12 bases respectively, with 11 bases between them. The CDR3 DNA follows: TGTGCCAGTAGCCCTTACGGGGACACCTTC. Its translation is CASSPYGDTF.

V is TRBV19 and J is TRBJ1-2, with D hard to call. Germline CDR1 LNHDA, CDR2 SQIVND (reference sequence). The CDR3 totals 11 residues. V was shortened by 4 bases and J by 7 bases, with 7 bases between the two germline ends. The CDR3 bases are TGTGCCAGTAGTACTAGAGGTGGCTACACCTTC. Residues: CASSTRGGYTF.

The rearrangement joins TRBV19 to TRBJ2-5; a possible D gene is TRBD1 (6 bases). Germline V gene sequence: CDR1 LNHDA, CDR2 SQIVND (reference sequence). CDR3 length: 13 residues. V lost 3 bases and J 2 bases, leaving 7 bases between the germline ends. The CDR3, as DNA: TGTGCCAGTAGTATGAGGGGGCAAGAGACCCAGTACTTC. Translated: CASSMRGQETQYF.

V gene TRBV4-1 combines with J gene TRBJ1-5; 7 nucleotides agree with TRBD1. Germline V gives CDR1 MGHRA, CDR2 YSYEKL. This CDR3 contains 17 residues. After removal of 3 bases from V and 7 bases from J, the junction contained 15 bases not matched to a gene. DNA for the CDR3: TGCGCCAGCAGCCAGGGAGGAGGGCAGGGGGACGGACAGCCCCAGCATTTT. Amino acid sequence: CASSQGGGQGDGQPQHF.

The CDR3 coding sequence is TGTGCCAGCAGCCGAGCCGCATTGGGGGCATCAGAGCAGTACTTC. The encoded protein is CASSRAALGASEQYF. This chain joins TRBV6-5 and TRBJ2-7, with TRBD1 as a possible D gene (6 bases). This CDR3 is 15 amino acids long. V lost 6 bases to trimming and J lost 7 bases, with 22 bases between them. CDR1 is MNHEY and CDR2 is SVGAGI in the germline V gene.

The chain combines TRBV20-1 with TRBJ2-7; the D gene could be TRBD1 or TRBD2 (7 bases each). The ends were cut back, 8 bases at V and 5 bases at J, with 13 bases in the middle. CDR1 is DFQATT and CDR2 is SNEGSKA in the germline V gene (reference sequence). This CDR3 region has 11 residues. The chain's CDR3 is CSTTGRDEQYF. In DNA form, the CDR3 reads TGCAGTACGACAGGGAGGGACGAGCAGTACTTC.

The chain employs TRBV10-3 and TRBJ1-2, with D hard to call. Germline CDR1 reads ENHRY; CDR2 reads SYGVKD. Trimming left V 6 bases short and J 2 bases short, with 13 bases between. CDR3 length: 14 residues. The CDR3 DNA is TGTGCCATCAGGGAAGCCTCTTGGAACTATGGCTACACCTTC. This codes for CAIREASWNYGYTF.

To note about this clone: Additional DNA sequences in this sample encode the identical CDR3. This sequence joins TRBV6-5 and TRBJ2-7, with TRBD2 as a possible D gene (5 bases). V was cut by 6 bases and J by 3 bases, with 12 bases left in between. This CDR3 spans 13 amino acids. Germline-derived CDR1 and CDR2 are MNHEY and SVGAGI. The CDR3 coding sequence is TGTGCCAGCAGCCGCCGGGAAGACTACGAGCAGTACTTC. It codes for CASSRREDYEQYF.

The chain recombines TRBV6-6 with TRBJ2-2; a weak D match, TRBD2 (5 bases). The CDR3 sequence is 16 residues long. V was pared by 0 bases and J by 1 base, with 9 bases between. In germline, CDR1 is MNHNY, CDR2 SVGAGI (reference sequence). CDR3 in amino acids: CASSYSNGENTGELFF. DNA of the CDR3: TGTGCCAGCAGTTACTCGAACGGGGAGAACACCGGGGAGCTGTTTTTT.

The chain carries TRBV5-4 and TRBJ2-2; D remains ambiguous. The CDR3 has 13 residues. V lost 3 bases and J 6 bases, leaving 9 bases between the germline ends. The germline CDR1 and CDR2 sequences are SGHNT and YYREEE (reference sequence). In DNA, the CDR3 is TGTGCCAGCAGCTCCGTATTGGCCGGGGAGCTGTTTTTT. Protein: CASSSVLAGELFF.

V gene TRBV7-2 combines with J gene TRBJ1-1; no firm D call. CDR3 length equals 14 residues. Germline V CDR1 and CDR2: SGHTA, FQGNSA. Trimming cost V 2 bases and J 1 base, with 8 bases left between them. CDR3 protein: CASSLLQTNTEAFF. CDR3 coding DNA: TGTGCCAGCAGCTTATTACAGACGAACACTGAAGCTTTCTTT. Full variable domain (rest looked up from reference TRBV7-2 and TRBJ1-1): GAGVSQSPSNKVTEKGKDVELRCDPISGHTALYWYRQSLGQGLEFLIYFQGNSAPDKSGLPSDRFSAERTGGSVSTLTIQRTQQEDSAVYLCASSLLQTNTEAFFGQGTRLTVV.

The chain has TRBV28 and TRBJ1-5; D unclear. The CDR3 is made up of 14 amino acids. V lost 1 base, J lost 4 bases, and 8 bases lay in between. The germline V gene has CDR1 MDHEN and CDR2 SYDVKM. The CDR3 spells CASSLSKWNQPQHF. The CDR3 nucleotides are TGTGCCAGCAGTTTATCCAAGTGGAATCAGCCCCAGCATTTT.

The chain uses TRBV7-2 and TRBJ2-2, with D tentatively TRBD2 (5 bases). Trimming took off 5 bases at V and 4 bases at J, with 14 bases between the two ends. The germline V gene has CDR1 SGHTA and CDR2 FQGNSA. CDR3 length: 15 amino acids. The CDR3 bases are TGTGCCAGCAGCAATAATAGGGCGGGCACCGGGGAGCTGTTTTTT. It encodes CASSNNRAGTGELFF.

A single count supports this clone. The chain recombines TRBV5-1 with TRBJ1-1; TRBD1 is a possible D gene (5 bases). Germline CDR1 SGHRS, CDR2 YFSETQ. CDR3 length: 14 residues. The V end was cut by 1 base, the J end by 5 bases, with 12 bases between. In DNA, the CDR3 is TGCGCCAGCAGCTTGCGTAGCAGGGAAACTGAAGCTTTCTTT. Protein sequence: CASSLRSRETEAFF.

V is TRBV6-4 and J is TRBJ1-2; 8 bases fit TRBD1. Trimming cost V 1 base and J 4 bases; bases outside gene matches: 8. This CDR3 region has 16 residues. Germline assignment: CDR1 MRHNA and CDR2 SNTAGT. CDR3 DNA: TGTGCCAGCAGTGACTGGGCAGGGGGCATTATCTATGGCTACACCTTC. Its translation: CASSDWAGGIIYGYTF.

The rearrangement joins TRBV11-2 to TRBJ2-3; the D call may be TRBD1 or TRBD2 (6 bases each). The CDR3 covers 14 residues. V lost 1 base, J lost 6 bases, and 11 bases lay in between. CDR1 SGHAT and CDR2 FQNNGV come from the germline V gene. CDR3 region: CASSLVGGRDTQYF. The CDR3 nucleotides are TGTGCCAGCAGCTTAGTTGGGGGGCGGGATACGCAGTATTTT.

The chain combines TRBV14 with TRBJ1-1; D perhaps matches TRBD1 (5 bases). V lost 0 bases to trimming and J lost 1 base, with 9 bases between them. Germline V lookup: CDR1 SGHDN, CDR2 FVKESK. The CDR3 length is 15 residues. The CDR3 is CASSQEGTPNTEAFF. DNA for the CDR3: TGTGCCAGCAGCCAAGAAGGGACTCCGAACACTGAAGCTTTCTTT.

The rearrangement uses TRBV4-1 and TRBJ2-2; perhaps TRBD1 as D (6 bases). The germline V gene has CDR1 MGHRA and CDR2 YSYEKL. The CDR3 is 16 residues long. V lost 0 bases and J 3 bases, leaving 11 bases between the germline ends. This CDR3 reads CASSQDRGSYTGELFF. In nucleotides, the CDR3 is TGCGCCAGCAGCCAAGACAGGGGTTCATACACCGGGGAGCTGTTTTTT.

This sequence joins TRBV7-9 and TRBJ1-5; unclear D gene. The germline V gene encodes CDR1 SEHNR and CDR2 FQNEAQ (reference sequence). This CDR3 is built from 13 residues. V dropped 3 bases and J dropped 4 bases, with 7 bases sitting between them. Here the CDR3 reads CASSLTYNQPQHF. DNA for the CDR3: TGTGCCAGCAGCTTGACATATAATCAGCCCCAGCATTTT.

V and J are TRBV30 and TRBJ2-2; D perhaps matches TRBD2 (5 bases). Germline CDR1 reads GTSNPN; CDR2 reads SVGIG (reference sequence). The V end lost 0 bases, the J end lost 8 bases, and 10 bases lay between the germline ends. The CDR3 has 13 residues. CDR3 sequence (DNA): TGTGCCTGGAGTGTACAGCTAGCTGGGGAGCTGTTTTTT. It codes for CAWSVQLAGELFF.

This chain connects TRBV9 to TRBJ2-7; TRBD2 agrees at 10 bases. From germline, CDR1 is SGDLS and CDR2 YYNGEE. CDR3 length: 16 residues. J lost 0 bases, V lost 2 bases, and 5 bases had no gene match. The DNA of the CDR3 is TGTGCCAGCAGCGTGTTACTAGCGGGGAGCTCCTACGAGCAGTACTTC. It encodes CASSVLLAGSSYEQYF.

For this clone: The same CDR3 can be traced to other DNA sequences in this sample. The chain joins TRBV2 to TRBJ2-3; D is unresolved. The CDR3 sequence is 13 residues long. V lost 6 bases, J lost 1 base, and 8 bases lay in between. In germline, CDR1 is SNHLY, CDR2 FYNNEI. The CDR3 nucleotides are TGTGCCAGCAGGCCAACTGGCACAGATACGCAGTATTTT. This gives the protein CASRPTGTDTQYF.

The chain recombines TRBV6-5 with TRBJ1-5; TRBD1 aligns across 8 bases. The CDR3 consists of 15 residues. Germline CDR1 reads MNHEY; CDR2 reads SVGAGI. V lost 4 bases and J lost 6; bases outside the gene matches: 8. Here the CDR3 DNA reads TGTGCCAGCAGTTCTTCAGGACAGGGCGGTCAGCCCCAGCATTTT. Encoded protein: CASSSSGQGGQPQHF.

Note on this clone: This CDR3 is also generated by other DNA sequences in the sample. The chain is built from TRBV5-1 and TRBJ1-1, with D possibly being TRBD1 (6 bases). The ends were cut back, 3 bases at V and 1 base at J, with 10 bases in the middle. The CDR3 has 14 amino acids. Germline CDR1 and CDR2: SGHRS and YFSETQ. CDR3 region: CASSSGGPNTEAFF. The CDR3 nucleotides read TGCGCCAGCAGCTCGGGGGGGCCGAACACTGAAGCTTTCTTT. Supplemented by reference TRBV5-1 and TRBJ1-1, the full variable domain reads KAGVTQTPRYLIKTRGQQVTLSCSPISGHRSVSWYQQTPGQGLQFLFEYFSETQRNKGNFPGRFSGRQFSNSRSEMNVSTLELGDSALYLCASSSGGPNTEAFFGQGTRLTVV.

V is TRBV30 and J is TRBJ1-2; 7 nucleotides match TRBD1. The V and J ends lost 3 bases and 4 bases, in that order; junction bases with no gene match: 5. Germline V gene lookup returns CDR1 GTSNPN and CDR2 SVGIG (reference sequence). The CDR3 runs to 13 residues. The CDR3 DNA follows: TGTGCCTGGAGGACAGGGTCTGGCTATGGCTACACCTTC. Encoded protein: CAWRTGSGYGYTF.